This T cell receptor (beta chain) is drawn from a study of shared clonotypes between healthy human individuals. Study details: Per donor, three plates held CD4 naive cells, three held CD4 memory, two held CD8 naive and one held CD8 memory. Study-level points and caveats: Richness estimates generally favored naive over memory subsets.

The ends were cut back, 5 bases at V and 2 bases at J, with 14 bases in the middle. The germline CDR1 and CDR2 sequences are SGHVS and FQNEAQ. This CDR3 is built from 15 residues. As to this clone: Antigen: not known.

Only in-frame clones appear in the TCRdb table, and some are missing; sequencing was by immunoSEQ multiplex PCR. The table has some 800,000 clones, around 93% seen once. As defined, naive CD8 cells were CD45RO-negative and positively selected for CCR7, with terminally differentiated effector memory CD45RA+ cells excluded. There were no recent acute infections or vaccinations among the donors, who were healthy HIV-negative adults. The receptor comes from a man aged 30 to 45 in good health. The genes are TRBV7-8 and TRBJ2-3; TRBD1 or TRBD2 may be the D gene (5 bases each). Material for sequencing was naive CD8+ T cells sorted from blood. The CDR3 is CASSPRDLPTDTQYF. The DNA of the CDR3 is TGTGCCAGCAGCCCTAGGGACCTCCCCACAGATACGCAGTATTTT.